These 15 T cell receptor beta chains came from one sample sequenced in a study of CD8+ T cells in alopecia areata (dated by TCRdb to the late 2010s). The sample's time point, from its label and the paper: baseline before oral tofacitinib. The method behind the library was the immunoSEQ multiplex PCR assay. RNA was extracted from all samples and reverse transcribed into cDNA, which served as template for TCR sequencing. TCRdb carries this immuneACCESS record with in-frame sequences only. Its versions omit some clonotypes, under half of them owing to an unresolved V gene in the studies checked, with the rest unexplained. The table for this sample lists about 140,000 clones; under 60% of them were counted only once. The biggest ten clones account for approximately 6.5% of the sample. The sequencing used CD4+ T cells sorted from blood, collected at week 0. Every receptor here comes from a human donor with alopecia areata.

The J gene is TRBJ2-4, the V gene TRBV7-2; weak D call: TRBD2 (6 bases). This CDR3 contains 16 residues. Germline values: CDR1 SGHTA, CDR2 FQGNSA. Trimming left V 1 base short and J 0 bases short, with 10 bases between. The CDR3 DNA follows: TGTGCCAGCAGCTTAGGAGCGGGTCTAGCCAAAAACATTCAGTACTTC. The encoded protein is CASSLGAGLAKNIQYF.

This clone was observed once. This rearrangement joins TRBV7-2 to TRBJ2-5; D possibly matches TRBD1 or TRBD2 (5 bases each). The CDR3 length is 15 residues. Per germline, CDR1 SGHTA and CDR2 FQGNSA. V was shortened by 5 bases and J by 5 bases, with 18 bases between the two germline ends. In DNA, the CDR3 is TGTGCCAGCAGCCCAGGGACGCACCGGGGTGAGACCCAGTACTTC. Translating it yields CASSPGTHRGETQYF. Together with reference TRBV7-2 and TRBJ2-5, the CDR3 gives the full variable domain: GAGVSQSPSNKVTEKGKDVELRCDPISGHTALYWYRQSLGQGLEFLIYFQGNSAPDKSGLPSDRFSAERTGGSVSTLTIQRTQQEDSAVYLCASSPGTHRGETQYFGPGTRLLVL.

The J gene is TRBJ1-3, the V gene TRBV29-1; D uncertain. CDR3 size: 14 residues. V lost 4 bases to trimming and J lost 4 bases, with 14 bases between them. Per the germline V gene, CDR1 is SQVTM and CDR2 is ANQGSEA. The CDR3 region is CSVAAEVTGNTIYF. CDR3 sequence (DNA): TGCAGCGTTGCGGCCGAAGTGACGGGAAACACCATATATTTT. The variable domain in full, with the rest retrieved from reference TRBV29-1 and TRBJ1-3, is SAVISQKPSRDICQRGTSLTIQCQVDSQVTMMFWYRQQPGQSLTLIATANQGSEATYESGFVIDKFPISRPNLTFSTLTVSNMSPEDSSIYLCSVAAEVTGNTIYFGEGSWLTVV.

The chain has TRBV6-5 and TRBJ1-6; D remains unclear. The length of the CDR3 is 14 residues. Germline CDR1 reads MNHEY; CDR2 reads SVGAGI. Trimming removed 0 bases from V and 9 bases from J, with 9 bases in between. The CDR3 DNA sequence: TGTGCCAGCAGTTACTCAGGTGCTGCTTCACCCCTCCACTTT. Translating it yields CASSYSGAASPLHF.

The chain has TRBV6-6 and TRBJ2-6; 7 bases fit TRBD1. CDR3 length: 13 residues. CDR1 MNHNY and CDR2 SVGAGI come from the germline V gene (reference sequence). Here the CDR3 reads CAGTGVGANVLTF. The CDR3 bases are TGTGCTGGAACAGGGGTTGGGGCCAACGTCCTGACTTTC.

V usage is TRBV15 and J usage is TRBJ2-1; 7 bases are shared with TRBD1. CDR1 LNHNV and CDR2 YYDKDF come from the germline V gene (reference sequence). This CDR3 is built from 16 residues. J gave up 2 bases and V 8 bases, and 12 bases lay outside the gene matches. CDR3 sequence: CATSTAGRGTYNEQFF. CDR3 DNA sequence: TGTGCCACCTCCACCGCGGGCAGGGGGACCTACAATGAGCAGTTCTTC.

The chain carries TRBV7-8 and TRBJ1-5, with 8 bases identical to TRBD1. The CDR3 length is 15 residues. Looked up from germline, CDR1 is SGHVS and CDR2 is FQNEAQ. J lost 10 bases, V lost 4 bases, and 12 bases had no gene match. The CDR3 DNA is TGTGCCAGCAGCTCCACCGGGACAGGCCCCCAACCCCAGCATTTT. Its protein is CASSSTGTGPQPQHF.

There are a few counts of this clone. The CDR3 DNA is TGTGCCAGCAGCTGGGATCGCGCGGGGTCGGATACGCAGTATTTT. This encodes CASSWDRAGSDTQYF. V gene TRBV7-3 combines with J gene TRBJ2-3; D is perhaps TRBD2 (6 bases). Trimming pared 4 bases from V and 6 bases from J, leaving 17 bases between. The germline CDR1 and CDR2 sequences are SGHTA and FQGTGA. This CDR3 spans 15 amino acids.

This clone was seen a few times. This rearrangement joins TRBV6-5 to TRBJ2-7; no reliable D call. V lost 6 bases, J lost 4 bases, and 19 bases lay in between. The CDR3 contains 15 residues. Germline CDR1 and CDR2: MNHEY and SVGAGI. Written as DNA, the CDR3 is TGTGCCAGCAGCCGCACCTTAACCGCGGTATACGAGCAGTACTTC. Translation gives CASSRTLTAVYEQYF.

This clone was picked up a small number of times. The chain is built from TRBV7-2 and TRBJ1-1; unclear D gene. V was pared by 5 bases and J by 4 bases, with 17 bases between. Germline V gene lookup returns CDR1 SGHTA and CDR2 FQGNSA. The length of the CDR3 is 15 residues. The DNA for the CDR3 is TGTGCCAGCAGCACCCGGGTCAACCGGGGCACTGAAGCTTTCTTT. Its protein product is CASSTRVNRGTEAFF.

The chain employs TRBV9 and TRBJ2-3; a possible D gene is TRBD1 (5 bases). V was cut by 0 bases and J by 6 bases, with 17 bases left in between. Germline V gene lookup returns CDR1 SGDLS and CDR2 YYNGEE. This CDR3 is 16 amino acids long. The CDR3 loop reads CASSVDPVAGRDTQYF. In DNA form, the CDR3 reads TGTGCCAGCAGCGTAGATCCCGTGGCAGGGCGGGATACGCAGTATTTT. The full variable domain, with the rest looked up from reference TRBV9 and TRBJ2-3, is DSGVTQTPKHLITATGQRVTLRCSPRSGDLSVYWYQQSLDQGLQFLIQYYNGEERAKGNILERFSAQQFPDLHSELNLSSLELGDSALYFCASSVDPVAGRDTQYFGPGTRLTVL.

The chain employs TRBV5-1 and TRBJ2-3, with 12 bases matching TRBD2. Germline values: CDR1 SGHRS, CDR2 YFSETQ. Germline trimming cut 4 bases from V and 1 base from J; bases unmatched to any gene: 4. This CDR3 spans 16 amino acids. In DNA form, the CDR3 reads TGCGCCAGCAGCAGGCGGACTAGCGGGGGCACAGATACGCAGTATTTT. It is translated as CASSRRTSGGTDTQYF.

This clone was counted a few times. The J gene is TRBJ1-1, the V gene TRBV7-9; the D gene is possibly TRBD1 (5 bases). Trimming left V 1 base short and J 1 base short, with 7 bases between. The CDR3 length is 14 residues. Germline V CDR1 and CDR2: SEHNR, FQNEAQ (reference sequence). The CDR3 is CASSLGGPNTEAFF. As DNA, the CDR3 is TGTGCCAGCAGCTTAGGGGGACCGAACACTGAAGCTTTCTTT.

This clone was seen more than once but under ten times. This chain uses TRBV6-5 with TRBJ1-4; maybe TRBD1 (5 bases). This CDR3 has 13 residues. Germline-derived CDR1 and CDR2 are MNHEY and SVGAGI. Trimming shortened V by 5 bases and J by 9 bases, and 13 bases separated the two germline ends. This CDR3 reads CASSGERDQKLFF. As DNA, the CDR3 is TGTGCCAGCAGTGGAGAAAGGGACCAAAAACTGTTTTTT.

This clone was counted between two and nine times. The genes are TRBV4-3 and TRBJ2-2; the D call may be TRBD1 or TRBD2 (6 bases each). Trimming cost V 1 base and J 3 bases, with 12 bases left between them. Germline CDR1 is LGHNA and CDR2 is YSLEER. The CDR3 spans 16 residues. The CDR3 coding sequence is TGCGCCAGCAGCCAAGCGGGGGCGCGGGACACCGGGGAGCTGTTTTTT. Protein product: CASSQAGARDTGELFF.